Included here is one T cell receptor beta chain sequence, with context. Its matching antigen is unknown. Other nucleotide sequences from this sample produce the same CDR3. This sample is part of a study of beta chain features in type 1 diabetes. Study-wide context: All of the samples together had 107,917,701 sorted cells examined. Points from the study as a whole: Moderate but significant shortening of TCRB CDR3s was recorded in all four CD4+ subsets from Type 1 diabetes patients.

TCRB transcripts that were expressed got sequenced, as all of the isolated RNA had been reverse transcribed. Naive, central memory and regulatory T cell samples produced a mean of roughly 3.9 million reads. TCRdb's table, derived via immunoSEQ multiplex PCR, lists solely in-frame clones and lacks some. Of under 950,000 clones in the sample, roughly a sixth are singletons; the top ten hold 0.023%. CDR3 size: 15 residues. The ends were cut back, 4 bases at V and 0 bases at J, with 7 bases in the middle. Germline values: CDR1 MDHEN, CDR2 SYDVKM. Staining for CD45RO/CCR7/CD25/CD127/CD95/CD27 allowed sorting of CD4+ naive, central memory, regulatory and stem cell-like memory cells.

This receptor was identified in a woman aged 18-30 years in good health. Sequencing input: naive CD4+ T cells from blood. The V and J genes are TRBV28 and TRBJ2-6; D unresolved. The CDR3 region has the DNA TGTGCCAGCAGTTCCCCCGGCTCTGGGGCCAACGTCCTGACTTTC. Its translation is CASSSPGSGANVLTF. Based on the CDR3 plus reference TRBV28 and TRBJ2-6, the full variable domain is DVKVTQSSRYLVKRTGEKVFLECVQDMDHENMFWYRQDPGLGLRLIYFSYDVKMKEKGDIPEGYSVSREKKERFSLILESASTNQTSMYLCASSSPGSGANVLTFGAGSRLTVL.